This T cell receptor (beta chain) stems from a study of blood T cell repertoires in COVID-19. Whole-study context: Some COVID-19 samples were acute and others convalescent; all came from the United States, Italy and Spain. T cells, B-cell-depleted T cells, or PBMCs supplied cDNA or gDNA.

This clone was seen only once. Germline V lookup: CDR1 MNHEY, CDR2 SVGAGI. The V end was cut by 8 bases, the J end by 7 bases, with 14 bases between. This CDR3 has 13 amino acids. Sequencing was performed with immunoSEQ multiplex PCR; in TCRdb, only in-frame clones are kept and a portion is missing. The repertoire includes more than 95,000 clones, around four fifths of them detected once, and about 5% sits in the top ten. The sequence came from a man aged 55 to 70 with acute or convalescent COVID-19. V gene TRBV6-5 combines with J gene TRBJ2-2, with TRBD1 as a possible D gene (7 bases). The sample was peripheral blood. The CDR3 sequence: CASLRGAVGELFF. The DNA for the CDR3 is TGTGCCAGCCTCAGGGGGGCGGTCGGGGAGCTGTTTTTT.